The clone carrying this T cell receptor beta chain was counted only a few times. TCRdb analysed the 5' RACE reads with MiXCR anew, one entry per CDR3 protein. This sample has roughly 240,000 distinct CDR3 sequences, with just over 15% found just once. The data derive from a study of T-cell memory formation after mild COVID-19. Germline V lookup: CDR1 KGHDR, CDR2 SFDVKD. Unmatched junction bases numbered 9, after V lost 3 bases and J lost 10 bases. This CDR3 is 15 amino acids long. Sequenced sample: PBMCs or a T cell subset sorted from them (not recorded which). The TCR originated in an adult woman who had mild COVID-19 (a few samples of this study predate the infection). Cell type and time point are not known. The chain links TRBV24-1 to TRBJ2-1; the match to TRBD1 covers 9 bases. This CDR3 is CATSDAIQGASEQFF. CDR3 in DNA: TGTGCCACCAGTGATGCCATACAGGGGGCGTCGGAGCAGTTCTTC.